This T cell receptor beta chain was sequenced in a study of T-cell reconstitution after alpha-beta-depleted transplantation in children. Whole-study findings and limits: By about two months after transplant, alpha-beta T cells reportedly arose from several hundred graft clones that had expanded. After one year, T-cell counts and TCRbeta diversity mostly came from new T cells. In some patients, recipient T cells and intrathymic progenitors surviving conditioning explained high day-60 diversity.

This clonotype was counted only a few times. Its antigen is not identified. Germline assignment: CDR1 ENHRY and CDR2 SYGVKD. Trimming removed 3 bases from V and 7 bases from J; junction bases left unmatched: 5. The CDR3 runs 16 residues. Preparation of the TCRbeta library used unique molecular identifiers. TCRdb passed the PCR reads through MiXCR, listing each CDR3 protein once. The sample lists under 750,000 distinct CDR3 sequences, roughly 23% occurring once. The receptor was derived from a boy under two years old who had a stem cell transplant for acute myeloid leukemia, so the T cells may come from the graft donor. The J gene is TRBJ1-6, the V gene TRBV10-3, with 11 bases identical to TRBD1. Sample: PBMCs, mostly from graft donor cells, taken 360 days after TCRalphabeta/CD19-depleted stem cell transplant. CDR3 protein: CAISETGQGGNSPLHF. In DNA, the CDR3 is TGTGCCATCAGTGAAACGGGACAGGGGGGGAATTCACCCCTCCACTTT.